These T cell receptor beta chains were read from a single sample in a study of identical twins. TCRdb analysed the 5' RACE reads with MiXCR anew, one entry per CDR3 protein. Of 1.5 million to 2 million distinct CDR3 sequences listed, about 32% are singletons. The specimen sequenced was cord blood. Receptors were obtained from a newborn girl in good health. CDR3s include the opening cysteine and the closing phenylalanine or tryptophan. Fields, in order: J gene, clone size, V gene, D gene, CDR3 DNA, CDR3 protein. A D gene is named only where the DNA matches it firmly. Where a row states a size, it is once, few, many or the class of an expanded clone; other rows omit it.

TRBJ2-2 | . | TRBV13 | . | TGTGCCAGCAGCCCATGGACTGTTCTCACCGGGGAGCTGTTTTTT | CASSPWTVLTGELFF
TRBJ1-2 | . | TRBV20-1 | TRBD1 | TGCAGTGCTTGGACAGGGTCGGGGAACTATGGCTACACCTTC | CSAWTGSGNYGYTF
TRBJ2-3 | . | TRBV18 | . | TGTGCCAGCTCACACTTACCGGGACTGACAGATTGGAGGCAGTATTTT | CASSHLPGLTDWRQYF
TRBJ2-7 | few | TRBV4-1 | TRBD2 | TGCGCCAGCAGCCAAGGGAGGCTAGCGGGAGCTAGGGAGCAGTACTTC | CASSQGRLAGAREQYF
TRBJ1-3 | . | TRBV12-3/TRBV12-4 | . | TGTGCCAGCAGTTTGATATTGGGGGTAACCATATATTTT | CASSLILGVTIYF
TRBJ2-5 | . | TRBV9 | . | TGTGCCAGCAGCGCGAGACTAGGGGAGACCCAGTACTTC | CASSARLGETQYF
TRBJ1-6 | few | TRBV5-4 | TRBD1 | TGTGCCAGCACTCGGGGACAGAGGAATTCACCCCTCCACTTT | CASTRGQRNSPLHF
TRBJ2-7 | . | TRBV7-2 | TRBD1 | TGTGCCAGCAGCTTAGCGGTTCGGACAGGCCCCTACGAGCAGTACTTC | CASSLAVRTGPYEQYF
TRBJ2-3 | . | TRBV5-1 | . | TGCGCCAGCAGCTTGGTGCACCGGCCCTTATTGGGCACAGATACGCAGTATTTT | CASSLVHRPLLGTDTQYF
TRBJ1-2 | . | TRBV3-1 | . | TGTGCCAGCAGCCAAATGGGGAGGGAGGTCTACACCTTC | CASSQMGREVYTF
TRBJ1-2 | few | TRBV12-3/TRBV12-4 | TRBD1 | TGTGCCAGCAGTTTATACAGGGGAAGTGGCTACACCTTC | CASSLYRGSGYTF
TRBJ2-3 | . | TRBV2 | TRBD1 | TGTGCCAGCAGAACAGGGGGGAACGTAGCTAGCACAGATACGCAGTATTTT | CASRTGGNVASTDTQYF
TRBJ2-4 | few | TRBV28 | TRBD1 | TGTGCCAGCAGTTTACGAATGGGACAGGGGATAGCCAAAAACATTCAGTACTTC | CASSLRMGQGIAKNIQYF
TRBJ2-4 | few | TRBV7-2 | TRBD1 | TGTGCCAGCAGCTCGACAGGGGGCGTCTACAACATTCAGTACTTC | CASSSTGGVYNIQYF
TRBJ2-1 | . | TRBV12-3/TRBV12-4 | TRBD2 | TGTGCCAGCAGAATTGCGGCGGGAGTGGCGGAGACCCAGTTCTTC | CASRIAAGVAETQFF
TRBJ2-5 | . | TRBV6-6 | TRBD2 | TGTTCCAGCTGGTTTACAAGCGGGAGGAGGGAGACCCAGTACTTC | CSSWFTSGRRETQYF
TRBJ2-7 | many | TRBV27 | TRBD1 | TGTGCCAGCAGTTTATTGGGGACAGGGCGCTACGAGCAGTACTTC | CASSLLGTGRYEQYF
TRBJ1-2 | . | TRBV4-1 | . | TGCGCCGGCAGCCAAGATAACCAATTGGGGGCACGCGGCTACACCTTC | CAGSQDNQLGARGYTF
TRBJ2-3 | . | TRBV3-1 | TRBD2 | TGTGCCAGCAGCCAAGGGAGACTAGCGGGTTTCACAGATACGCAGTATTTT | CASSQGRLAGFTDTQYF
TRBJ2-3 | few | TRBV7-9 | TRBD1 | TGTGCCAGCAGCTTAGACACAGGGGCCACAGATACGCAGTATTTT | CASSLDTGATDTQYF
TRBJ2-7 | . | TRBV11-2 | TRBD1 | TGTGCCAGCAGCCACTTCCCGGGACAGGCCTACGAGCAGTACTTC | CASSHFPGQAYEQYF
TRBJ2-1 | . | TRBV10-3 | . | TGTGCCATCAGTGTCCAGAGCTCCTACAATGAGCAGTTCTTC | CAISVQSSYNEQFF
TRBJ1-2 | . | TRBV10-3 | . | TGTGCCATCCCCCCGGGGGAGGACGGCTACACCTTC | CAIPPGEDGYTF
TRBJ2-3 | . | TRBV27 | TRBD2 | TGTGCCAGCAGTTTATGGCTAGCGGGGGGGAGCAGAAGGAGGACAGATACGCAGTATTTT | CASSLWLAGGSRRRTDTQYF
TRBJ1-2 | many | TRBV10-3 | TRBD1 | TGTGCCATCAGGCAGGGGGACTATGGCTACACCTTC | CAIRQGDYGYTF
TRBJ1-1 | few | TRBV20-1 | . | TGCAGTGCTAGGGCAGGTACTGAAGCTTTCTTT | CSARAGTEAFF
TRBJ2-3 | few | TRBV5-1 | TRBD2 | TGCGCCAGCAGCTTGGTGTCGGCTAGCGGGCCCCCTAGCACAGATACGCAGTATTTT | CASSLVSASGPPSTDTQYF
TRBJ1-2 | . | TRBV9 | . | TGTGCCAGCAGCCCCAGGGCCAACTCCTATGGCTACACCTTC | CASSPRANSYGYTF
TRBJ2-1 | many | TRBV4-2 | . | TGTGCCAGCAGCCAAGATTGGGGGCGGGAGATTTTAAATGAGCAGTTCTTC | CASSQDWGREILNEQFF
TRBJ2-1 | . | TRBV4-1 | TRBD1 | TGCGCCAGCAGCAATAATCCCGGGACAGGTATACAAAATGAGCAGTTCTTC | CASSNNPGTGIQNEQFF
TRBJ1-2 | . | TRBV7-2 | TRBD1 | TGTGCCAGCAGCTTAGGCCTTGGACAGGACCACTATGGCTACACCTTC | CASSLGLGQDHYGYTF
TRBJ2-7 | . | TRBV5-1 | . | TGCGCCAGCAGCTTGGAAATCGGTAGAAGCTCCTACGAGCAGTACTTC | CASSLEIGRSSYEQYF
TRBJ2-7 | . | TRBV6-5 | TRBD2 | TGTGCCAGCAGTTACTCGACTAGCGGGTCCACCTACGAGCAGTACTTC | CASSYSTSGSTYEQYF
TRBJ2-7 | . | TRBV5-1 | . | TGCGCCAGCAGCTTGGACGGGGGCGGGGACGAGCAGTACTTC | CASSLDGGGDEQYF
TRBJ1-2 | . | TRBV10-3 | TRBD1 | TGTGCCATCAGTGGTGTTGGACAGGGAGGGGGCTACACCTTC | CAISGVGQGGGYTF
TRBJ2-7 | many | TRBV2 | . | TGTGCCAGCAGTCAGGACGGACAGACCTACGAGCAGTACTTC | CASSQDGQTYEQYF
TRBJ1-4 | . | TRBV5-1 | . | TGCGCCAGCAGCGAGGGGGGCAAAGGCGGAAAACTGTTTTTT | CASSEGGKGGKLFF
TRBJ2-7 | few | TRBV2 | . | TGTGCCAGCAGTGAAGACAGGTACAACTCCTACGAGCAGTACTTC | CASSEDRYNSYEQYF
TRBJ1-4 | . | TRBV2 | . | TGTGCCAGCAGTCGGGTTGGACATCCCATTAATGAAAAACTGTTTTTT | CASSRVGHPINEKLFF
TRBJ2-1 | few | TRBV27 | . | TGTGCCAGCAGTTTAAGGGGGGGCTGGGAAAATGAGCAGTTCTTC | CASSLRGGWENEQFF
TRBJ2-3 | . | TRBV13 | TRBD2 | TGTGCCAGCAGCTTTCCGGGACTAGCGGGAGGAGGGAGCACAGATACGCAGTATTTT | CASSFPGLAGGGSTDTQYF
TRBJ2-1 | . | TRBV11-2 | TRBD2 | TGTGCCGGCAGCCCCAGGCCCGGACTAGCGGGAGTCAATGAGCAGTTCTTC | CAGSPRPGLAGVNEQFF
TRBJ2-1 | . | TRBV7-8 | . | TGTGCCAGCAGCTTAGCCGGGGGTTACTACGATGAGCAGTTCTTC | CASSLAGGYYDEQFF
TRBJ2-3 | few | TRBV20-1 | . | TGCAGTGCTAGCTATGGGGCCGGGGGAGATACGCAGTATTTT | CSASYGAGGDTQYF
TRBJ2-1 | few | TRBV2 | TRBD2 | TGTGCCAGCAGAATAGCGGGGGCCCCCTACAATGAGCAGTTCTTC | CASRIAGAPYNEQFF
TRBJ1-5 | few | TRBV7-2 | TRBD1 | TGTGCCAGCAGCTTAGCTGGACAGGGGAACGGACAGCCCCAGCATTTT | CASSLAGQGNGQPQHF
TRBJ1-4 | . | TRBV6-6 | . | TGTGCCAGCAGTTACTACGCAGGGCTTTCAACTAATGAAAAACTGTTTTTT | CASSYYAGLSTNEKLFF
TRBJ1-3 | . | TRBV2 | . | TGTGCCAGCAGTTGGGGGAGCTCTGGAAACACCATATATTTT | CASSWGSSGNTIYF
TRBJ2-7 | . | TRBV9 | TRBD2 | TGTGCCAGCAGCGGAGGCGGGAGAGGTCCCTACGAGCAGTACTTC | CASSGGGRGPYEQYF
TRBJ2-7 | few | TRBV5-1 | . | TGCGCCAGCAGCTTACGCGCAGGAATCTCCTACGAGCAGTACTTC | CASSLRAGISYEQYF
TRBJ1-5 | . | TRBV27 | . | TGTGCCAGCAGTTTAAACGGGCAGGGCCTGCGGCCCCAGCATTTT | CASSLNGQGLRPQHF
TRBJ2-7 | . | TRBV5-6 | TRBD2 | TGTGCCAGCCAAGTGGCGGGCGGGGGGGCCTCCTACGAGCAGTACTTC | CASQVAGGGASYEQYF
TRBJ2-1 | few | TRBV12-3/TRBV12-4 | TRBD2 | TGTGCCAGCAGTTTATCGACTAGCGGTCACTCCTACAATGAGCAGTTCTTC | CASSLSTSGHSYNEQFF
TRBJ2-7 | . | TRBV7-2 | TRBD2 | TGTGCCAGCAGAGAACCGGGACTAGGGTACGAGCAGTACTTC | CASREPGLGYEQYF
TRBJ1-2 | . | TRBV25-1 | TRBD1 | TGTGCCAGCTCCTTTTTGGACAGGGGGCGCGGGTATGGCTACACCTTC | CASSFLDRGRGYGYTF
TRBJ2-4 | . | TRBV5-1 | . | TGCGCCAGCAGCTTGTTCGGAGAGGGGGAGGCCAGAAACATTCAGTACTTC | CASSLFGEGEARNIQYF
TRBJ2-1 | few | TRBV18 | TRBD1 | TGTGCCAGCTCACCGGGACAGTCGAGCTCCTACAATGAGCAGTTCTTC | CASSPGQSSSYNEQFF